These T cell receptor beta chains were read from a single sample in a study of siplizumab effects on memory and regulatory T cells. Sequenced by immunoSEQ multiplex PCR; TCRdb stores in-frame clones only, minus some. Here the sample spans around 100,000 clones, approximately 91% being singletons. Sequencing was done on a sample of CD4+ T cells sorted from blood. The source of these receptors is a human donor in good health. Some clones in this sample may be carry-over from other donors' samples. Both conserved end residues are part of each CDR3. Fields, in order: V gene, J gene, clone size, D gene, CDR3 DNA, CDR3 protein. The D gene is left open where the match is weak. Size values are once, few and many counts, or a class for expanded clones, and some rows have none.

V gene: TRBV28; J gene: TRBJ2-3; clone size: NA; D gene: TRBD2; CDR3 DNA: TGTGCCAGCAGTCCTCGACTAGCGGGAGGGGCTGATACGCAGTATTTT; CDR3 protein: CASSPRLAGGADTQYF
V gene: TRBV20-1; J gene: TRBJ2-5; clone size: NA; D gene: NA; CDR3 DNA: TGCAGTGCTATAAAAGAGACCCAGTACTTC; CDR3 protein: CSAIKETQYF
V gene: TRBV6-5; J gene: TRBJ1-2; clone size: few; D gene: NA; CDR3 DNA: TGTGCCAGCAGTTACTCGCCTCGGTCCTATAACTATGGCTACACCTTC; CDR3 protein: CASSYSPRSYNYGYTF
V gene: TRBV7-9; J gene: TRBJ2-3; clone size: NA; D gene: TRBD2; CDR3 DNA: TGTGCCAGCAGCTTAGGTACTAGCGGGAGTTTGAATACGCAGTATTTT; CDR3 protein: CASSLGTSGSLNTQYF
V gene: TRBV29-1; J gene: TRBJ1-2; clone size: NA; D gene: NA; CDR3 DNA: TGCAGCGTTGAAGCCGGAGGTGGCTATGGCTACACCTTC; CDR3 protein: CSVEAGGGYGYTF
V gene: TRBV18; J gene: TRBJ1-3; clone size: NA; D gene: NA; CDR3 DNA: TGTGCCAGCTCACAGTCGAGCTCTGGAAACACCATATATTTT; CDR3 protein: CASSQSSSGNTIYF
V gene: TRBV18; J gene: TRBJ2-3; clone size: NA; D gene: NA; CDR3 DNA: TGTGCCAGCTCAGCCGGGACTCTCTCCACAGATACGCAGTATTTT; CDR3 protein: CASSAGTLSTDTQYF
V gene: TRBV2; J gene: TRBJ1-6; clone size: few; D gene: NA; CDR3 DNA: TGTGCCAGCAGGGACAAAGCGGGTAGGAATTCACCCCTCCACTTT; CDR3 protein: CASRDKAGRNSPLHF
V gene: TRBV19; J gene: TRBJ2-6; clone size: NA; D gene: TRBD2; CDR3 DNA: TGTGCCACCGAAAGCGGGGGAACTGGGGCCAACGTCCTGACTTTC; CDR3 protein: CATESGGTGANVLTF
V gene: TRBV7-2; J gene: TRBJ1-1; clone size: NA; D gene: TRBD1; CDR3 DNA: TGTGCCAGCAGCTTACGAAGGACAGGGACGAACACTGAAGCTTTCTTT; CDR3 protein: CASSLRRTGTNTEAFF
V gene: TRBV27; J gene: TRBJ1-4; clone size: few; D gene: TRBD1; CDR3 DNA: TGTGCCAGCAGTTCCGGACAGGGAGGTAATGAAAAACTGTTTTTT; CDR3 protein: CASSSGQGGNEKLFF
V gene: TRBV6-5; J gene: TRBJ2-7; clone size: NA; D gene: TRBD2; CDR3 DNA: TGTGCCAGCAGACCTTCACGTGGGGGGGTCGAGCAGTACTTC; CDR3 protein: CASRPSRGGVEQYF
V gene: TRBV2; J gene: TRBJ2-7; clone size: NA; D gene: NA; CDR3 DNA: TGTGCCAGCAGTGCCGGCGGCCGTCCGTACGAGCAGTACTTC; CDR3 protein: CASSAGGRPYEQYF
V gene: TRBV4-1; J gene: TRBJ2-5; clone size: NA; D gene: TRBD2; CDR3 DNA: TGCGCCAGCAGCCAAGATTTGGGTTGGGAGGGGCTAGGGGAGACCCAGTACTTC; CDR3 protein: CASSQDLGWEGLGETQYF
V gene: TRBV7-8; J gene: TRBJ1-2; clone size: NA; D gene: NA; CDR3 DNA: TGTGCCAGCAGCTTAGGGAAGGGACGGATGACTAACTATGGCTACACCTTC; CDR3 protein: CASSLGKGRMTNYGYTF
V gene: TRBV12-5; J gene: TRBJ2-1; clone size: NA; D gene: TRBD2; CDR3 DNA: TGTGCTAGTGGTTTGTTTAGCGGGAGCAATGAGCAGTTCTTC; CDR3 protein: CASGLFSGSNEQFF
V gene: TRBV14; J gene: TRBJ2-2; clone size: NA; D gene: TRBD2; CDR3 DNA: TGTGCCAGCAGCCCCCACCTGGCTAGCGGGATCACCGGGGAGCTGTTTTTT; CDR3 protein: CASSPHLASGITGELFF
V gene: TRBV5-1; J gene: TRBJ1-2; clone size: NA; D gene: NA; CDR3 DNA: TGCGCCAGCAGCTTAAAGACGACGGACTATGGCTACACCTTC; CDR3 protein: CASSLKTTDYGYTF
V gene: TRBV15; J gene: TRBJ1-5; clone size: once; D gene: NA; CDR3 DNA: TGTGCCACCAGCAGAGAACAGGTGAGCAATCAGCCCCAGCATTTT; CDR3 protein: CATSREQVSNQPQHF
V gene: TRBV27; J gene: TRBJ2-7; clone size: NA; D gene: TRBD2; CDR3 DNA: TGTGCCAGCAGTTCGAGACTAGCGGGAGGCTACGAGCAGTACTTC; CDR3 protein: CASSSRLAGGYEQYF
V gene: TRBV6-4; J gene: TRBJ2-1; clone size: few; D gene: NA; CDR3 DNA: TGTGCCAGCAGTGTGCAACAGGGCGTCGACAATGAGCAGTTCTTC; CDR3 protein: CASSVQQGVDNEQFF
V gene: TRBV4-1; J gene: TRBJ2-1; clone size: once; D gene: NA; CDR3 DNA: TGCGCCAGCAGTTTGCGAGGGGGCGGGAGAACCGACAATGAGCAGTTCTTC; CDR3 protein: CASSLRGGGRTDNEQFF
V gene: TRBV10-1; J gene: TRBJ2-3; clone size: NA; D gene: TRBD2; CDR3 DNA: TGCGCCAGCAGTGATCCTAGCGGGAGGTGGGATACGCAGTATTTT; CDR3 protein: CASSDPSGRWDTQYF
V gene: TRBV4-1; J gene: TRBJ1-5; clone size: NA; D gene: NA; CDR3 DNA: TGCGCCAGCAGCCAAGATGGATTGGGCGACAGTCAGCCCCAGCATTTT; CDR3 protein: CASSQDGLGDSQPQHF
V gene: TRBV27; J gene: TRBJ2-5; clone size: NA; D gene: NA; CDR3 DNA: TGTGCCAGCAGTTTATATGGCTACTCCACGGAGACCCAGTACTTC; CDR3 protein: CASSLYGYSTETQYF
V gene: TRBV6-5; J gene: TRBJ1-1; clone size: NA; D gene: NA; CDR3 DNA: TGTGCCAGCAGTTACTCGAGGGGGTTAACTGAAGCTTTCTTT; CDR3 protein: CASSYSRGLTEAFF
V gene: TRBV19; J gene: TRBJ2-7; clone size: NA; D gene: TRBD2; CDR3 DNA: TGTGCCAGTACCCTAACATCGGGACTAGCCCACGAGCAGTACTTC; CDR3 protein: CASTLTSGLAHEQYF
V gene: TRBV7-2; J gene: TRBJ2-7; clone size: NA; D gene: NA; CDR3 DNA: TGTGCCAGCAGCTTGGCAACCTACGAGCAGTACTTC; CDR3 protein: CASSLATYEQYF
V gene: TRBV6-6; J gene: TRBJ2-3; clone size: once; D gene: NA; CDR3 DNA: TGTGCCAGCAGGAAACCAGGGGTAGATACGCAGTATTTT; CDR3 protein: CASRKPGVDTQYF
V gene: TRBV28; J gene: TRBJ2-4; clone size: NA; D gene: NA; CDR3 DNA: TGTGCCAGCAGAACCGGACAGACAAACATTCAGTACTTC; CDR3 protein: CASRTGQTNIQYF
V gene: TRBV6-1; J gene: TRBJ1-1; clone size: NA; D gene: TRBD1; CDR3 DNA: TGTGCCAGCAGTGGTGGAGGGACAGGGGGCGCGAACACTGAAGCTTTCTTT; CDR3 protein: CASSGGGTGGANTEAFF
V gene: TRBV29-1; J gene: TRBJ1-3; clone size: NA; D gene: NA; CDR3 DNA: TGCAGCGTCACCCGGGCTGTCTCTGGAAACACCATATATTTT; CDR3 protein: CSVTRAVSGNTIYF
V gene: TRBV5-8; J gene: TRBJ1-4; clone size: once; D gene: TRBD1; CDR3 DNA: TGTGCCAGCAGCCGGGGGACAGCAACTAATGAAAAACTGTTTTTT; CDR3 protein: CASSRGTATNEKLFF
V gene: TRBV15; J gene: TRBJ1-5; clone size: NA; D gene: NA; CDR3 DNA: TGTGCCACGCAAACAGGGATCAGCAATCAGCCCCAGCATTTT; CDR3 protein: CATQTGISNQPQHF
V gene: TRBV30; J gene: TRBJ2-2; clone size: NA; D gene: TRBD2; CDR3 DNA: TGTGCCTGGAGTTCGGGGACTAGCGGTTACACCGGGGAGCTGTTTTTT; CDR3 protein: CAWSSGTSGYTGELFF
V gene: TRBV28; J gene: TRBJ1-5; clone size: few; D gene: NA; CDR3 DNA: TGTGCCAGCAGGGGCGGAAATCAGCCCCAGCATTTT; CDR3 protein: CASRGGNQPQHF
V gene: TRBV2; J gene: TRBJ2-3; clone size: NA; D gene: NA; CDR3 DNA: TGTGCCAGCAGGGCGGGACTTGGCACAGATACGCAGTATTTT; CDR3 protein: CASRAGLGTDTQYF
V gene: TRBV5-4; J gene: TRBJ2-7; clone size: NA; D gene: TRBD1; CDR3 DNA: TGTGCCAGCAGCTTTGATGCGACAGGGCCCCACGAGCAGTACTTC; CDR3 protein: CASSFDATGPHEQYF
V gene: TRBV7-9; J gene: TRBJ1-1; clone size: NA; D gene: NA; CDR3 DNA: TGTGCCAGCAGCTTACGTGGGATGGGCACTGAAGCTTTCTTT; CDR3 protein: CASSLRGMGTEAFF
V gene: TRBV7-9; J gene: TRBJ2-5; clone size: NA; D gene: NA; CDR3 DNA: TGTGCCAGCAGCTTAGGGGGACTGTACTTACAAGAGACCCAGTACTTC; CDR3 protein: CASSLGGLYLQETQYF
V gene: TRBV7-3; J gene: TRBJ2-3; clone size: NA; D gene: NA; CDR3 DNA: TGTGCCAGCAGCCTGAACACCGGCACAGATACGCAGTATTTT; CDR3 protein: CASSLNTGTDTQYF
V gene: TRBV11-3; J gene: TRBJ2-1; clone size: NA; D gene: TRBD2; CDR3 DNA: TGTGCCAGCAGCTTGGCACTAGCGGGAGCGGGAGAGCAGTTCTTC; CDR3 protein: CASSLALAGAGEQFF
V gene: TRBV2; J gene: TRBJ2-7; clone size: once; D gene: NA; CDR3 DNA: TGTGCCAGCCGTGGTGGGGGGTACGAGCAGTACTTC; CDR3 protein: CASRGGGYEQYF
V gene: TRBV19; J gene: TRBJ2-5; clone size: few; D gene: TRBD1; CDR3 DNA: TGTGCCAGTTTGACAGGGGGAGAGACCCAGTACTTC; CDR3 protein: CASLTGGETQYF
V gene: TRBV11-3; J gene: TRBJ1-1; clone size: NA; D gene: NA; CDR3 DNA: TGTGCCAGCAGCAATAGTGTGGGGTACACTGAAGCTTTCTTT; CDR3 protein: CASSNSVGYTEAFF
V gene: TRBV2; J gene: TRBJ2-4; clone size: once; D gene: TRBD1; CDR3 DNA: TGTGCCAGCACCAGGGACAGGGGAGCCAAAAACATTCAGTACTTC; CDR3 protein: CASTRDRGAKNIQYF
V gene: TRBV19; J gene: TRBJ1-2; clone size: NA; D gene: TRBD1; CDR3 DNA: TGTGCCAGTAGTACCCAGGGGGGTCCTAACTATGGCTACACCTTC; CDR3 protein: CASSTQGGPNYGYTF
V gene: TRBV27; J gene: TRBJ1-6; clone size: NA; D gene: NA; CDR3 DNA: TGTGCCAGCAGTTCTCCCGGGCTGTATAATTCACCCCTCCACTTT; CDR3 protein: CASSSPGLYNSPLHF
V gene: TRBV5-1; J gene: TRBJ2-3; clone size: once; D gene: TRBD2; CDR3 DNA: TGCGCCAGCAGCTTGGCGGTGAGGACTAGCGGGAGCATAGATACGCAGTATTTT; CDR3 protein: CASSLAVRTSGSIDTQYF
V gene: TRBV6-1; J gene: TRBJ1-4; clone size: NA; D gene: NA; CDR3 DNA: TGTGCCAGCAGTGAATGGCGTGATGAAAAACTGTTTTTT; CDR3 protein: CASSEWRDEKLFF
V gene: TRBV2; J gene: TRBJ2-2; clone size: NA; D gene: TRBD2; CDR3 DNA: TGTGCCAGCAGGCGGGGGGCTAACACCGGGGAGCTGTTTTTT; CDR3 protein: CASRRGANTGELFF
V gene: TRBV10-1; J gene: TRBJ2-6; clone size: NA; D gene: NA; CDR3 DNA: TGCGCCAGCAGTGACCGACGCTCTGGGGCCAACGTCCTGACTTTC; CDR3 protein: CASSDRRSGANVLTF